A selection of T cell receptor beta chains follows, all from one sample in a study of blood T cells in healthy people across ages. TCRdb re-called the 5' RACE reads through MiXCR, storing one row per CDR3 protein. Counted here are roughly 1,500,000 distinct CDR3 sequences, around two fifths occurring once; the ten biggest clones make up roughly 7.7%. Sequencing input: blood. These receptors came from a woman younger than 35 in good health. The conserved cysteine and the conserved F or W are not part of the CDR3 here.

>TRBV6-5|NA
ASSAGTGGRYEQY
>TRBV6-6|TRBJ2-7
ASSYPPGTRDYEQY
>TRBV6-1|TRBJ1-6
ASSETGGGDPNSPLH
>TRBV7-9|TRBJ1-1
ASSLVRLASGEAF
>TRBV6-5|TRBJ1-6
ASSYSTGTGSSYNSPLH
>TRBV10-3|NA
AISESTSSGYEQY
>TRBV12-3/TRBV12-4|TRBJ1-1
ASSRIQVNTEAF
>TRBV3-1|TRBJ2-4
ASSQVVSGEEY
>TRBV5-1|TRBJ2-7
ASSLELASTYNEQY
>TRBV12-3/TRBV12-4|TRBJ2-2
ASRTGDANTGELF
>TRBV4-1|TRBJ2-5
ASSHTGAGEQY
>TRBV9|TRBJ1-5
ASSAQGSNQPQH
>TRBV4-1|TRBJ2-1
ASSLHRDNPYNEQF
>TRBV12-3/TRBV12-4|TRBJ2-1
ASTMRPSGRNEQF
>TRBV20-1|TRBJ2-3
SAGRGAGDTQY
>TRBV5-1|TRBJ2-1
ASSLAGPHNEQF
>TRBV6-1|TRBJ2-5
ASSGAGGAETQY
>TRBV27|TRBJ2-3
ASSLLAGEPSTDTQY
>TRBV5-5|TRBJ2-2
ASSLHTSVTGELF
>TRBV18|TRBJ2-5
ASSRGLAGDYEQY
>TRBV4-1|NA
ASSQEAGAGETQY
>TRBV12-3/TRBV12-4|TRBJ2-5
ASSATGIETQY
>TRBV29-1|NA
SVGARGGSKETQY
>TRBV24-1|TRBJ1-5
ATSGGNQPQH
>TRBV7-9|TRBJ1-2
ASSLGAGKANYGYA
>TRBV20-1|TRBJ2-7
SANPPSGFSYEQY
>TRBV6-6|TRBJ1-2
ASSKQGPLNYGYT
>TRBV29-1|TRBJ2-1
SAPSRVGTSGRWYNEQF
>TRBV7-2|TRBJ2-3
ASSPDLNVYTQY
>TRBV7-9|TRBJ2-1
ASSPSGHNEQF
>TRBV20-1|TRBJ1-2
SAASGTTNYGYT
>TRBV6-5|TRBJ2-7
ASSYLGGSPYEQY
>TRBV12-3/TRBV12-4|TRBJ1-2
ASSWTYRNGYT
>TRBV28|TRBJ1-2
ASSRPSQGYT
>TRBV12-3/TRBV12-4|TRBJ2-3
ASSRRTSGDDTQY
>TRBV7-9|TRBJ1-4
ASSLVGQKLF
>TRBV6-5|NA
ASSYGGGNVDEQY
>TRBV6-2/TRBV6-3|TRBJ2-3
ASSYIRDVADTQY
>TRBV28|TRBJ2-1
ASSSHLAGAYNEQF
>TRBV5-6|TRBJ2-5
AGSLAYVRNEQY
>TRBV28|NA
ASSSGPGLDSDEQY
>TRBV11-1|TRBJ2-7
ASSLGSGQTYEQY
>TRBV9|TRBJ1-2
ASSVAGEGYT
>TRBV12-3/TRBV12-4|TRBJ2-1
ASSSRGQPNYNEQF
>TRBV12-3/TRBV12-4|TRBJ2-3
ASSFPGTGEFGTQY
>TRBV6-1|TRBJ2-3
ASSEAKGQWGDTQY
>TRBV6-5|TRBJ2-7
ASSLSGEYTYEQY
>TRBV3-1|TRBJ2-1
ASNQVNGEQF
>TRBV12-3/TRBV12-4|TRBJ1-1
ASRPAGGFAEAF
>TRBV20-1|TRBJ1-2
SASKDFYGYT
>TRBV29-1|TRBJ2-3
SSDTDTQY
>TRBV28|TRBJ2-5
ASTTNFGETQY
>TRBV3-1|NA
ASSQDYRGQGGNEQY